These 24 T cell receptor beta chains were sequenced from one sample in a study of CD8 T cells in ankylosing spondylitis. In TCRdb, the 5' RACE reads were re-called with MiXCR into one record per CDR3 protein. The sample carries 300,000 to 400,000 distinct CDR3 sequences, about 15% recorded once. Sequencing was performed on blood, either unsorted or a sorted T cell fraction (not recorded which). Receptors originate from a male donor with ankylosing spondylitis or in good health (not recorded which).

The chain is built from TRBV4-1 and TRBJ2-1, with unresolved D. In germline, CDR1 is MGHRA, CDR2 YSYEKL. The CDR3 has 16 amino acids. Trimming stripped 3 bases from V and 2 bases from J, with 14 bases between. The CDR3 DNA follows: TGCGCCAGCAGCCACGCCCGACTCCTTACCTACAATGAGCAGTTCTTC. Translating it yields CASSHARLLTYNEQFF.

The chain carries TRBV6-6 and TRBJ1-1; D gene ambiguous. This CDR3 comprises 13 residues. V was cut by 2 bases and J by 3 bases, with 7 bases left in between. Germline CDR1 reads MNHNY; CDR2 reads SVGAGI (reference sequence). This chain's CDR3 is CASSYTRDTEAFF. In DNA, the CDR3 is TGTGCCAGCAGTTACACTCGGGACACTGAAGCTTTCTTT.

The rearrangement links TRBV6-1 to TRBJ2-3, with no clear D. Germline CDR1 reads MNHNS; CDR2 reads SASEGT. V lost 6 bases and J lost 6, with 13 bases in between. The CDR3 is 13 amino acids. The CDR3 coding sequence is TGTGCCAGCAGCAATGACGGTGGCGATACGCAGTATTTT. Residues: CASSNDGGDTQYF.

This clonotype was counted only a few times. In nucleotides, the CDR3 is TGCAGCGTTGTCAGTGCCATGAACACTGAAGCTTTCTTT. It is translated as CSVVSAMNTEAFF. This sequence joins TRBV29-1 and TRBJ1-1; no clear D. Trimming cost V 4 bases and J 0 bases, with 9 bases left between them. The CDR3 contains 13 residues. Per the germline V gene, CDR1 is SQVTM and CDR2 is ANQGSEA. The full variable domain, with the rest looked up from reference TRBV29-1 and TRBJ1-1, is SAVISQKPSRDICQRGTSLTIQCQVDSQVTMMFWYRQQPGQSLTLIATANQGSEATYESGFVIDKFPISRPNLTFSTLTVSNMSPEDSSIYLCSVVSAMNTEAFFGQGTRLTVV.

This chain links TRBV5-6 with TRBJ2-7; TRBD2 is a possible D gene (6 bases). Per germline, CDR1 SGHDT and CDR2 YYEEEE. The CDR3 runs 14 residues. V lost 3 bases to trimming and J lost 3 bases, with 13 bases between them. The CDR3 DNA reads TGTGCCAGCAGCTACCGGGACGGGGGCTACGAGCAGTACTTC. Encoded protein: CASSYRDGGYEQYF.

This sequence joins TRBV5-1 and TRBJ2-7; D unclear. The germline gives CDR1 SGHRS, CDR2 YFSETQ. The CDR3 sequence is 13 residues long. Trimming took off 5 bases at V and 3 bases at J, with 12 bases between the two ends. The CDR3 reads CASSTGPLYEQYF. The CDR3 coding sequence is TGCGCCAGCAGTACCGGGCCCCTCTACGAGCAGTACTTC. The whole variable domain, remainder taken from reference TRBV5-1 and TRBJ2-7, is KAGVTQTPRYLIKTRGQQVTLSCSPISGHRSVSWYQQTPGQGLQFLFEYFSETQRNKGNFPGRFSGRQFSNSRSEMNVSTLELGDSALYLCASSTGPLYEQYFGPGTRLTVT.

This clonotype was seen more than once but under ten times. The J gene is TRBJ1-4, the V gene TRBV7-9, with 7 bases that match TRBD1. Looked up from germline, CDR1 is SEHNR and CDR2 is FQNEAQ (reference sequence). This CDR3 region has 15 residues. The V segment lost 1 base and the J segment 8 bases; nucleotides outside the gene matches: 7. This CDR3 reads CASSLEGTVEEKLFF. In nucleotides, the CDR3 is TGTGCCAGCAGCTTAGAGGGGACAGTCGAGGAAAAACTGTTTTTT.

The rearrangement uses TRBV15 and TRBJ2-7, with a weak D call TRBD2 (6 bases). This CDR3 is built from 15 residues. The V gene's germline CDR1 is LNHNV and CDR2 YYDKDF (reference sequence). V was trimmed by 0 bases and J by 9 bases, leaving 18 bases between them. CDR3 protein: CATSRDGAIPGGQYF. The CDR3 bases are TGTGCCACCAGCAGAGATGGCGCCATCCCCGGGGGGCAGTACTTC.

This clonotype showed up many times. This chain uses TRBV12-5 with TRBJ1-1, with D uncertain. Germline assignment: CDR1 LGHNT and CDR2 FRNRAP. The V gene lost 4 bases and the J gene lost 5 bases, with 11 bases spanning the gap. The CDR3 has 13 amino acids. The CDR3 DNA is TGTGCTAGTGGTTCTTCACTAGAGACTGAAGCTTTCTTT. Translating it yields CASGSSLETEAFF. Filled out from reference TRBV12-5 and TRBJ1-1, the complete variable domain reads DARVTQTPRHKVTEMGQEVTMRCQPILGHNTVFWYRQTMMQGLELLAYFRNRAPLDDSGMPKDRFSAEMPDATLATLKIQPSEPRDSAVYFCASGSSLETEAFFGQGTRLTVV.

The chain has TRBV10-2 and TRBJ2-3; 8 bases line up with TRBD2. Per germline, CDR1 WSHSY and CDR2 SAAADI. The CDR3 is made up of 17 amino acids. J lost 6 bases, V lost 5 bases, and 16 bases had no gene match. In nucleotides, the CDR3 is TGCGCCAGCAGTCCCAACAGGGTAGCGGGGATGGCGGATACGCAGTATTTT. This sequence encodes CASSPNRVAGMADTQYF.

This clonotype was seen at least ten times. The chain joins TRBV5-1 to TRBJ2-1; D might be TRBD2 (5 bases). Germline CDR1 is SGHRS and CDR2 is YFSETQ. The CDR3 contains 16 residues. Trimming cost V 1 base and J 0 bases, with 11 bases left between them. The CDR3 region is CASSLTLGSSYNEQFF. The CDR3 coding sequence is TGCGCCAGCAGCTTGACCCTAGGGAGCTCCTACAATGAGCAGTTCTTC.

This clonotype has more than one count but fewer than ten. This rearrangement joins TRBV2 to TRBJ2-7; D possibly corresponds to TRBD1 (5 bases). The CDR3 is 14 amino acids. V shed 2 bases and J shed 2 bases, with 10 bases lying between them. Per germline, CDR1 SNHLY and CDR2 FYNNEI. The CDR3 region has the DNA TGTGCCAGCAGTGAATCAGGGCCCCCCTACGAGCAGTACTTC. Translating gives CASSESGPPYEQYF. The entire variable domain, with the rest obtained from reference TRBV2 and TRBJ2-7, is as follows: EPEVTQTPSHQVTQMGQEVILRCVPISNHLYFYWYRQILGQKVEFLVSFYNNEISEKSEIFDDQFSVERPDGSNFTLKIRSTKLEDSAMYFCASSESGPPYEQYFGPGTRLTVT.

This clonotype has just a few counts. The chain uses TRBV21-1 and TRBJ2-7; the table's D call of TRBD2 was not tested on the DNA. TRBV21-1 is a pseudogene segment. The CDR3 contains 15 residues. CDR3 amino acids: CASSKDGGIGHEQYF. The CDR3 coding sequence is TGTGCCAGCAGCAAAGATGGCGGGATTGGCCACGAGCAGTACTTC.

This clonotype was seen a few times. V usage is TRBV6-1 and J usage is TRBJ2-7, with D perhaps matching TRBD2 (6 bases). V was clipped by 5 bases and J by 8 bases, with 19 bases between them. CDR3 length: 14 amino acids. The germline V gene has CDR1 MNHNS and CDR2 SASEGT. The CDR3 reads CASSRGTLEGKQYF. CDR3 nucleotide sequence: TGTGCCAGCAGTCGCGGGACTCTGGAAGGGAAGCAGTACTTC.

This clonotype was recorded a few times. J is TRBJ1-1 and V is TRBV25-1; maybe TRBD1 (5 bases). This CDR3 region has 16 residues. In germline, CDR1 is MGHDK, CDR2 SYGVNS. V shed 6 bases and J shed 1 base, with 18 bases lying between them. The chain's CDR3 is CASRDNRVGTNTEAFF. For the CDR3, the DNA is TGTGCCAGCAGGGATAACCGGGTGGGGACGAACACTGAAGCTTTCTTT.

The chain combines TRBV4-2 with TRBJ1-1; tentatively, D is TRBD1 (6 bases). Germline V gene data show CDR1 as LGHNA and CDR2 as YNFKEQ. V lost 0 bases and J lost 1, with 18 bases in between. The CDR3 contains 18 residues. The CDR3: CASSQDRSGGSRNTEAFF. The CDR3 coding sequence is TGTGCCAGCAGCCAAGATAGGTCTGGGGGCAGTAGGAACACTGAAGCTTTCTTT.

This chain joins TRBV19 and TRBJ2-1; no clear D gene. The CDR3 is 14 amino acids. CDR1 is LNHDA and CDR2 is SQIVND in the germline V gene (reference sequence). The V end lost 3 bases, the J end lost 10 bases, and 16 bases lay between the germline ends. CDR3 in amino acids: CASSIRQRTREQFF. The CDR3 coding sequence is TGTGCCAGTAGTATTCGCCAGAGGACGAGAGAGCAGTTCTTC.

V gene TRBV6-1 combines with J gene TRBJ2-7; the D gene is possibly TRBD2 (6 bases). Germline CDR1 reads MNHNS; CDR2 reads SASEGT. V dropped 5 bases and J dropped 6 bases, with 17 bases sitting between them. The CDR3 runs 14 residues. Here the CDR3 reads CASSPREGRSEQYF. For the CDR3, the DNA is TGTGCCAGCAGTCCCCGCGAAGGGAGGAGCGAGCAGTACTTC.

This clonotype occurred a few times. The chain has TRBV27 and TRBJ2-1; D perhaps matches TRBD1 (6 bases). V gave up 5 bases and J gave up 6 bases, with 20 bases separating them. This CDR3 is 16 amino acids long. In germline, CDR1 is MNHEY, CDR2 SMNVEV (reference sequence). The DNA for the CDR3 is TGTGCCAGCAGTCGAATACCAGGGGTTTCTGTCAATGAGCAGTTCTTC. Protein sequence: CASSRIPGVSVNEQFF.

In its sample, this clonotype was seen a few times. V usage is TRBV5-1 and J usage is TRBJ2-2; unclear D gene. The CDR3 is 13 residues long. Trimming took 2 bases from V and 6 from J, leaving 8 bases between them. Germline CDR1 reads SGHRS; CDR2 reads YFSETQ. The DNA for the CDR3 is TGCGCCAGCAGCTTACCCCCCCCCGGGGAGCTGTTTTTT. This codes for CASSLPPPGELFF.

This clonotype was observed many times. J is TRBJ2-1 and V is TRBV5-1, with 7 bases that match TRBD1. The CDR3 consists of 14 residues. Germline CDR1 SGHRS, CDR2 YFSETQ. V lost 4 bases and J lost 6; bases outside the gene matches: 7. CDR3 loop: CASSQGQDTNEQFF. The CDR3 nucleotides read TGCGCCAGCAGCCAAGGACAGGATACCAATGAGCAGTTCTTC.

This clonotype was seen a handful of times. The chain couples TRBV2 to TRBJ2-1, with 9 bases aligning to TRBD2. V lost 11 bases to trimming and J lost 15 bases; unmatched junction nucleotides: 17. The germline V gene has CDR1 SNHLY and CDR2 FYNNEI. CDR3 length: 13 amino acids. CDR3 nucleotides: TGTGCCTCCTCCCCCCAAAACCTAGCGGGGCTGTTCTTC. Translation gives CASSPQNLAGLFF.

This clonotype was counted a few times. The V call is TRBV20-1, the J call TRBJ2-1; 11 positions match TRBD2. The CDR3 consists of 15 residues. With V trimmed by 5 bases and J by 8 bases, 11 bases remained unmatched. Germline V gene sequence: CDR1 DFQATT, CDR2 SNEGSKA (reference sequence). The CDR3 region is CSAPSGTSGFHEQFF. CDR3 nucleotides: TGCAGTGCTCCATCCGGGACTAGCGGTTTCCATGAGCAGTTCTTC.

This clonotype has a handful of counts. The V gene is TRBV4-2, the J gene TRBJ2-3; D not resolved. Deletions cut 1 base from V and 4 bases from J, with 9 bases between. Looked up from germline, CDR1 is LGHNA and CDR2 is YNFKEQ. CDR3 size: 14 residues. DNA for the CDR3: TGTGCCAGCAGCCAAGCGGGTGGAGCAGATACGCAGTATTTT. Its protein product is CASSQAGGADTQYF.